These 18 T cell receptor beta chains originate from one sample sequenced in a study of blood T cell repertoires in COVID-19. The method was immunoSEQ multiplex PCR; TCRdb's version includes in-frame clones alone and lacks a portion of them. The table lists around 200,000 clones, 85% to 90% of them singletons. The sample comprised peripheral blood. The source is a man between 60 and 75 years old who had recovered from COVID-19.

CDR3 nucleotides: TGCGCCAGCAGCCAAGTGGGCGGGGGCGGCTGGACAGATACGCAGTATTTT. Its translation is CASSQVGGGGWTDTQYF. The V and J genes are TRBV4-3 and TRBJ2-3; tentatively, D is TRBD2 (7 bases). Germline V gene data show CDR1 as LGHNA and CDR2 as YSLEER. The CDR3 loop spans 17 amino acids. Trimming stripped 1 base from V and 3 bases from J, with 17 bases between.

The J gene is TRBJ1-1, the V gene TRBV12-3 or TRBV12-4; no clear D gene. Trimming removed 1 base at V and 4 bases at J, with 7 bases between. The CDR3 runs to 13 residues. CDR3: CASSLGVVTEAFF. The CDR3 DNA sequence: TGTGCCAGCAGTTTAGGCGTGGTCACTGAAGCTTTCTTT.

CDR3 residues: CAWSHRQVNTEAFF. Here the CDR3 DNA reads TGTGCCTGGAGTCACAGACAGGTTAACACTGAAGCTTTCTTT. The chain has TRBV30 and TRBJ1-1, with D maybe TRBD1 (6 bases). The CDR3 extends over 14 amino acids. Germline CDR1 and CDR2: GTSNPN and SVGIG (reference sequence). Trimming stripped 2 bases from V and 2 bases from J, with 12 bases between.

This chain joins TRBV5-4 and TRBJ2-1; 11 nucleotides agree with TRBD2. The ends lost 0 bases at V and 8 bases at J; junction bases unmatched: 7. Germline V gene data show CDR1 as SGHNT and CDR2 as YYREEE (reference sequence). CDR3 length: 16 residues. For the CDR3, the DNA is TGTGCCAGCAGCTTGGCCCTAGCGGGGGGCCTGGATGAGCAGTTCTTC. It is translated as CASSLALAGGLDEQFF.

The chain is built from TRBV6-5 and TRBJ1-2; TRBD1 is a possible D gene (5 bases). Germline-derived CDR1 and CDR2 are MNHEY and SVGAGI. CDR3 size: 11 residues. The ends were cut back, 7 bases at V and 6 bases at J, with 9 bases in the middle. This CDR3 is CASTQGDGYTF. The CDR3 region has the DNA TGTGCCAGCACCCAGGGTGATGGCTACACCTTC.

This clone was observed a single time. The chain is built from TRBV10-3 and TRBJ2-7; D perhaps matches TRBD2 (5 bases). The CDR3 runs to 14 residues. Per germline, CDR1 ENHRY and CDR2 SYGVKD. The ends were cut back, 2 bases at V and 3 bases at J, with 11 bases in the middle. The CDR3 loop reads CAISERGLGYEQYF. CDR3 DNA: TGTGCCATCAGTGAGCGAGGGCTCGGCTACGAGCAGTACTTC.

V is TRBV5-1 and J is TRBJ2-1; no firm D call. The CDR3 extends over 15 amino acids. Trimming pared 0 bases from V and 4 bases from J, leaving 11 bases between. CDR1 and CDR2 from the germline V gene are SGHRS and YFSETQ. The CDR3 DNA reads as TGCGCCAGCAGCTTGGCCAACCAGGATTACAATGAGCAGTTCTTC. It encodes CASSLANQDYNEQFF. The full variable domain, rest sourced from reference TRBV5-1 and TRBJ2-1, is KAGVTQTPRYLIKTRGQQVTLSCSPISGHRSVSWYQQTPGQGLQFLFEYFSETQRNKGNFPGRFSGRQFSNSRSEMNVSTLELGDSALYLCASSLANQDYNEQFFGPGTRLTVL.

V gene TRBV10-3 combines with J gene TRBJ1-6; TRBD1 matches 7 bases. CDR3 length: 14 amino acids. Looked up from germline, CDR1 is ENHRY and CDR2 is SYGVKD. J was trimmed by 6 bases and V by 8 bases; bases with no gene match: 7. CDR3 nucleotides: TGTGCCATCCGAGGGGGCGCGAGTAATTCACCCCTCCACTTT. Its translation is CAIRGGASNSPLHF.

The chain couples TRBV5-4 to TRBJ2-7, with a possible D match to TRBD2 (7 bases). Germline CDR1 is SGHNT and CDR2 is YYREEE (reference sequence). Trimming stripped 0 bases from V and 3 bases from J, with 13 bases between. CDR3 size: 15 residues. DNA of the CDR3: TGTGCCAGCAGCTTGGGCCGGGGGGCCATCTACGAGCAGTACTTC. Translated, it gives CASSLGRGAIYEQYF.

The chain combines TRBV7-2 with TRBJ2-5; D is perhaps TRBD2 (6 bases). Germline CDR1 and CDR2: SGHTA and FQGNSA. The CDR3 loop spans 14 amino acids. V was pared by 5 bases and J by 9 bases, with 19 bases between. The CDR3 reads CASSPDSGREAQYF. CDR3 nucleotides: TGTGCCAGCAGCCCAGACTCGGGGCGGGAAGCCCAGTACTTC.

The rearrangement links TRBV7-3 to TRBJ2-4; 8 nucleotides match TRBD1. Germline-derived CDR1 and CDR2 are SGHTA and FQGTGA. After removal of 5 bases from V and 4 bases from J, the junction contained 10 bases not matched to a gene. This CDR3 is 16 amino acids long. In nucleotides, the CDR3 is TGTGCCAGCAGCAACGACAGGGGCGGTGGGAAAAACATTCAGTACTTC. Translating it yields CASSNDRGGGKNIQYF.

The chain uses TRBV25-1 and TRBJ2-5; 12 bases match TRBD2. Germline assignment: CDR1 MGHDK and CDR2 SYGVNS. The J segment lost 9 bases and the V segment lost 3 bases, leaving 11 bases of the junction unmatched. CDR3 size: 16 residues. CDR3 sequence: CASSDRGTSGPLAQYF. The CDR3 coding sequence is TGTGCCAGCAGTGACCGGGGGACTAGCGGGCCGCTGGCCCAGTACTTC.

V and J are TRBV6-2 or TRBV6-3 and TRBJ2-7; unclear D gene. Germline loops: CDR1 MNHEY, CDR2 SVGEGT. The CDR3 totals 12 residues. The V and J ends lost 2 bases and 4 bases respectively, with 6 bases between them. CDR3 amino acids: CASSYKHYEQYF. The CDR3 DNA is TGTGCCAGCAGTTACAAGCATTACGAGCAGTACTTC.

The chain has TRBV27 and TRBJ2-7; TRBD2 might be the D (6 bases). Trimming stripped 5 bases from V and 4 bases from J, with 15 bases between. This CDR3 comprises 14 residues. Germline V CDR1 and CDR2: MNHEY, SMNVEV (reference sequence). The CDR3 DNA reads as TGTGCCAGCAGTGCATTAGGGACTTCGTACGAGCAGTACTTC. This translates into CASSALGTSYEQYF.

CDR3 region: CASSPFPVAGVEDTQYF. In DNA form, the CDR3 reads TGTGCCAGCTCACCGTTTCCGGTAGCGGGAGTTGAAGATACGCAGTATTTT. This rearrangement joins TRBV18 to TRBJ2-3; TRBD2 matches at 9 bases. CDR1 is KGHSH and CDR2 is LQKENI in the germline V gene. CDR3 length: 17 residues. J was trimmed by 5 bases and V by 3 bases; bases with no gene match: 12.

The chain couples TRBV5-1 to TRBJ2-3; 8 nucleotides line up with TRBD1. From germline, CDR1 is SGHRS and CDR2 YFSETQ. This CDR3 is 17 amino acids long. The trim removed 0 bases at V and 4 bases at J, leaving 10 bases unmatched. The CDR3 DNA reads TGCGCCAGCAGCTTGGCCATTAGGACAGGGACCGCAGATACGCAGTATTTT. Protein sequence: CASSLAIRTGTADTQYF. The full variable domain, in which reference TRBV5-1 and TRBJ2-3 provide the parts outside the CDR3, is KAGVTQTPRYLIKTRGQQVTLSCSPISGHRSVSWYQQTPGQGLQFLFEYFSETQRNKGNFPGRFSGRQFSNSRSEMNVSTLELGDSALYLCASSLAIRTGTADTQYFGPGTRLTVL.

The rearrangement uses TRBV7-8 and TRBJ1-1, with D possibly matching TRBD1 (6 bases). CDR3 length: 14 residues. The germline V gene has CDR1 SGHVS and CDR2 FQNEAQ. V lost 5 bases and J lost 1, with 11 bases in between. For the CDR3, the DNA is TGTGCCAGCAGCAGGGGGGGACGGAACACTGAAGCTTTCTTT. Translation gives CASSRGGRNTEAFF. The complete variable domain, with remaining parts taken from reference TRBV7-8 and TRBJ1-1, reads GAGVSQSPRYKVAKRGQDVALRCDPISGHVSLFWYQQALGQGPEFLTYFQNEAQLDKSGLPSDRFFAERPEGSVSTLKIQRTQQEDSAVYLCASSRGGRNTEAFFGQGTRLTVV.

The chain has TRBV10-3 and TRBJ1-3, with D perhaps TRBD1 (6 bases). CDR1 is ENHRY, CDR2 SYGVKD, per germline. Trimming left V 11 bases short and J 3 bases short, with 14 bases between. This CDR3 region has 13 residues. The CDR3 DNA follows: TGTGCCGCCTCGGACAGTAATGGAAACACCATATATTTT. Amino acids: CAASDSNGNTIYF.